Below, 22 T cell receptor beta chains from the same sample are listed, as sequenced in a study of T cell responses to AZD1222 COVID-19 vaccine. Libraries were prepared by immunoSEQ multiplex PCR; TCRdb keeps only in-frame clonotypes and omits some of them. This table has just under 90,000 clones, 85% to 90% appearing once. The sample consisted of peripheral blood, taken on day 0 of MenACWY control vaccination. These receptors all stem from an adult in good health.

The CDR3 nucleotides read TGTGCCAGCAGCCGAGGGACAGGGTTATGGGAAAAACTGTTTTTT. Its translation: CASSRGTGLWEKLFF. The J gene is TRBJ1-4, the V gene TRBV7-6, with TRBD1 matching 9 bases. V shed 5 bases, J shed 8 bases, and the junction held 9 bases outside the gene matches. CDR3 length: 15 amino acids. CDR1 and CDR2 from the germline V gene are SGHVS and FNYEAQ.

The chain couples TRBV2 to TRBJ1-2, with D perhaps TRBD1 (6 bases). CDR1 is SNHLY and CDR2 is FYNNEI in the germline V gene. The CDR3 length is 14 residues. V lost 2 bases and J 3 bases, leaving 10 bases between the germline ends. The CDR3, as DNA: TGTGCCAGCAGTGAACAGGGGAGTCACTATGGCTACACCTTC. It specifies CASSEQGSHYGYTF. Looking up the rest from reference TRBV2 and TRBJ1-2 gives the full variable domain: EPEVTQTPSHQVTQMGQEVILRCVPISNHLYFYWYRQILGQKVEFLVSFYNNEISEKSEIFDDQFSVERPDGSNFTLKIRSTKLEDSAMYFCASSEQGSHYGYTFGSGTRLTVV.

This rearrangement joins TRBV5-4 to TRBJ2-2, with TRBD2 matching over 9 bases. Germline trimming cut 4 bases from V and 7 bases from J; bases unmatched to any gene: 14. The CDR3 has 17 residues. CDR1 and CDR2 from the germline V gene are SGHNT and YYREEE (reference sequence). Written as DNA, the CDR3 is TGTGCCAGCAGCAGCCTACGGGCGGGGGGGCCTATCGGGGAGCTGTTTTTT. Protein sequence: CASSSLRAGGPIGELFF.

This clone was picked up a small number of times. The chain recombines TRBV15 with TRBJ1-4; 7 positions agree with TRBD1. From germline, CDR1 is LNHNV and CDR2 YYDKDF (reference sequence). The CDR3 runs to 15 residues. With V trimmed by 5 bases and J by 5 bases, 8 bases remained unmatched. The CDR3 DNA is TGTGCCACCAGCCTCTGGGGAGGGGGCAATGAAAAACTGTTTTTT. Its protein is CATSLWGGGNEKLFF.

This chain links TRBV30 with TRBJ1-2, with unresolved D. Trimming cost V 2 bases and J 8 bases, with 12 bases left between them. Germline-derived CDR1 and CDR2 are GTSNPN and SVGIG (reference sequence). This CDR3 region has 12 residues. Here the CDR3 reads CAWSPNQEGYTF. CDR3 nucleotide sequence: TGTGCCTGGAGTCCAAACCAAGAAGGCTACACCTTC.

This clone was seen more than once but under ten times. The CDR3 DNA follows: TGTGCCAGCAGTGAAACCCACGGGCCACGACAGCCCCAGCATTTT. It is translated as CASSETHGPRQPQHF. This chain uses TRBV6-1 with TRBJ1-5; D ambiguous. V dropped 2 bases and J dropped 7 bases, with 15 bases sitting between them. From germline, CDR1 is MNHNS and CDR2 SASEGT. This CDR3 has 15 amino acids.

This chain joins TRBV5-1 and TRBJ1-2; D is possibly TRBD1 (5 bases). The V end was cut by 0 bases, the J end by 3 bases, with 9 bases between. This CDR3 region has 14 residues. Germline V gene sequence: CDR1 SGHRS, CDR2 YFSETQ. This CDR3 is CASSLDGGDYGYTF. Here the CDR3 DNA reads TGCGCCAGCAGCTTGGATGGGGGGGACTATGGCTACACCTTC.

V and J are TRBV5-4 and TRBJ1-2; D not resolved. V lost 3 bases and J lost 8, with 17 bases in between. There are 14 residues in the CDR3. Germline V gene lookup returns CDR1 SGHNT and CDR2 YYREEE (reference sequence). The CDR3: CASSSTNRVGGYTF. In DNA, the CDR3 is TGTGCCAGCAGCTCCACTAACCGAGTTGGGGGCTACACCTTC.

On this clone itself: Other DNA variants within this sample encode the same CDR3. This rearrangement joins TRBV11-2 to TRBJ1-6; 10 nucleotides align to TRBD1. The V segment lost 0 bases and the J segment 8 bases; nucleotides outside the gene matches: 1. Germline values: CDR1 SGHAT, CDR2 FQNNGV. This CDR3 contains 15 residues. CDR3 sequence: CASSLETGGHSPLHF. In DNA form, the CDR3 reads TGTGCCAGCAGCTTAGAGACAGGGGGCCATTCACCCCTCCACTTT.

The V call is TRBV19, the J call TRBJ2-2; 10 bases align to TRBD1. J gave up 0 bases and V 5 bases, and 9 bases lay outside the gene matches. Germline assignment: CDR1 LNHDA and CDR2 SQIVND (reference sequence). The CDR3 spans 18 residues. CDR3 loop: CASSSGQGGLANTGELFF. CDR3 bases: TGTGCCAGTAGTTCCGGACAGGGGGGTTTAGCGAACACCGGGGAGCTGTTTTTT.

The chain combines TRBV6-5 with TRBJ2-1; 9 nucleotides align to TRBD1. The CDR3 sequence is 15 residues long. Germline-derived CDR1 and CDR2 are MNHEY and SVGAGI. V shed 3 bases and J 6 bases; nucleotides not matched to a gene: 6. CDR3 DNA: TGTGCCAGCAGTTATAGGACAGGGGTTCGCAATGAGCAGTTCTTC. Protein sequence: CASSYRTGVRNEQFF.

J is TRBJ1-1 and V is TRBV29-1; D not certain. V lost 2 bases, J lost 11 bases, and 15 bases lay in between. CDR1 is SQVTM and CDR2 is ANQGSEA in the germline V gene. There are 12 residues in the CDR3. CDR3 sequence reads: CSVENLGNGAFF. The CDR3 bases are TGCAGCGTTGAAAACCTAGGGAACGGTGCTTTCTTT.

The J gene is TRBJ1-2, the V gene TRBV5-1; no clear D. This CDR3 comprises 15 residues. The V and J ends lost 0 bases and 8 bases respectively, with 17 bases between them. The germline V gene encodes CDR1 SGHRS and CDR2 YFSETQ. The CDR3 DNA is TGCGCCAGCAGCTTGGGGTTAGGCCTCGCTTTGGGCTACACCTTC. Its translation is CASSLGLGLALGYTF.

This chain connects TRBV19 to TRBJ1-6, with D unclear. Germline assignment: CDR1 LNHDA and CDR2 SQIVND (reference sequence). V lost 7 bases, J lost 7 bases, and 11 bases lay in between. CDR3 length: 13 residues. The CDR3 protein is CASKLGANSPLHF. CDR3 DNA: TGTGCCAGTAAGTTGGGCGCAAATTCACCCCTCCACTTT.

The genes are TRBV12-3 or TRBV12-4 and TRBJ1-1; D is unclear. The length of the CDR3 is 13 residues. With 2 bases removed from V and 7 bases from J, the gap between germline ends came to 11 bases. CDR3 sequence: CASSLNHRHEAFF. The CDR3 DNA sequence: TGTGCCAGCAGTTTAAATCACAGACATGAAGCTTTCTTT.

The chain links TRBV5-1 to TRBJ2-7, with 7 bases fitting TRBD1. V shed 4 bases, J shed 5 bases, and the junction held 6 bases outside the gene matches. The CDR3 is made up of 13 amino acids. Germline CDR1 and CDR2: SGHRS and YFSETQ. CDR3 coding DNA: TGCGCCAGCAGCACCCAGACAGGGCACGAGCAGTACTTC. Protein product: CASSTQTGHEQYF.

The chain uses TRBV5-5 and TRBJ2-3; D unresolved. CDR1 SGHKS and CDR2 YYEKEE come from the germline V gene (reference sequence). This CDR3 region has 14 residues. The V end was cut by 2 bases, the J end by 0 bases, with 7 bases between. For the CDR3, the DNA is TGTGCCAGCAGCTTTGACCGGAGCACAGATACGCAGTATTTT. Amino acid sequence: CASSFDRSTDTQYF. Full variable domain (outside the CDR3, taken from reference TRBV5-5 and TRBJ2-3): DAGVTQSPTHLIKTRGQQVTLRCSPISGHKSVSWYQQVLGQGPQFIFQYYEKEERGRGNFPDRFSARQFPNYSSELNVNALLLGDSALYLCASSFDRSTDTQYFGPGTRLTVL.

The chain couples TRBV30 to TRBJ1-3, with TRBD1 as a possible D gene (6 bases). Trimming removed 0 bases at V and 3 bases at J, with 9 bases between. CDR3 length: 14 amino acids. CDR1 and CDR2 (germline): GTSNPN, SVGIG (reference sequence). The CDR3 protein is CAWSVRGFGNTIYF. CDR3 in DNA: TGTGCCTGGAGTGTAAGGGGGTTTGGAAACACCATATATTTT.

The chain employs TRBV7-9 and TRBJ1-1; D is possibly TRBD1 (5 bases). The V gene's germline CDR1 is SEHNR and CDR2 FQNEAQ (reference sequence). The CDR3 sequence is 15 residues long. V was shortened by 4 bases and J by 9 bases, with 21 bases between the two germline ends. The DNA of the CDR3 is TGTGCCAGCAGCTCTCAGGCGCTTCGGGACGGTAAAGCTTTCTTT. It encodes CASSSQALRDGKAFF.

This rearrangement joins TRBV4-2 to TRBJ2-2; 8 nucleotides align to TRBD1. The length of the CDR3 is 15 residues. V shed 6 bases, J shed 5 bases, and the junction held 8 bases outside the gene matches. Looked up from germline, CDR1 is LGHNA and CDR2 is YNFKEQ. CDR3 residues: CASRPRQGSTGELFF. As DNA, the CDR3 is TGTGCCAGCAGACCCAGACAGGGGAGTACCGGGGAGCTGTTTTTT.

The V gene is TRBV7-8, the J gene TRBJ2-2; 8 nucleotides match TRBD1. This CDR3 region has 17 residues. Trimming at V came to 4 bases and at J to 1 base, leaving 8 bases not matched to a gene. The germline gives CDR1 SGHVS, CDR2 FQNEAQ. CDR3 protein: CASSSLSGTGNTGELFF. CDR3 nucleotides: TGTGCCAGCAGCTCCTTATCTGGGACAGGGAACACCGGGGAGCTGTTTTTT.

By share, this clone counts as medium-sized (0.01 to 0.1%). As DNA, the CDR3 is TGTGCCAGCAGCTTAGCGCTTAGCGGCGGGGAGCTGTTTTTT. Its protein is CASSLALSGGELFF. V is TRBV7-9 and J is TRBJ2-2, with D possibly matching TRBD2 (6 bases). The CDR3 spans 14 residues. Trimming shortened V by 0 bases and J by 7 bases, and 9 bases separated the two germline ends. The germline V gene has CDR1 SEHNR and CDR2 FQNEAQ (reference sequence).